What follows is one TCR beta chain and its context. The antigen is unknown. This record comes from a study of post-analysis software for immune sequencing data. Study-level findings and limits: The normalized Chao1 diversity of multiple sclerosis patients was significantly lower than that of controls. Analysis by F measure revealed that same-batch samples clustered strongly together. The study found TRBV5-6, TRBV5-1 and TRBV20-1 among five TRBV segments more frequent in patients than controls.

Unique molecular identifiers tagged the TCR beta cDNA libraries. One entry per CDR3 protein results from TCRdb running MiXCR on the PCR reads. The table shows about 430,000 distinct CDR3 sequences, with 39% occurring only once. The CDR3 covers 15 residues. The germline CDR1 and CDR2 sequences are SGHRS and YFSETQ. V lost 3 bases and J lost 9, with 21 bases in between. This TCR was recovered from a girl aged 2-10 years with multiple sclerosis. The V call is TRBV5-1, the J call TRBJ2-5; weak D call: TRBD2 (6 bases). The sequenced sample consisted of blood. CDR3 sequence reads: CASSSLTAQREAQYF. The CDR3 DNA sequence: TGCGCCAGCAGCTCGTTGACAGCCCAAAGGGAGGCCCAGTACTTC.